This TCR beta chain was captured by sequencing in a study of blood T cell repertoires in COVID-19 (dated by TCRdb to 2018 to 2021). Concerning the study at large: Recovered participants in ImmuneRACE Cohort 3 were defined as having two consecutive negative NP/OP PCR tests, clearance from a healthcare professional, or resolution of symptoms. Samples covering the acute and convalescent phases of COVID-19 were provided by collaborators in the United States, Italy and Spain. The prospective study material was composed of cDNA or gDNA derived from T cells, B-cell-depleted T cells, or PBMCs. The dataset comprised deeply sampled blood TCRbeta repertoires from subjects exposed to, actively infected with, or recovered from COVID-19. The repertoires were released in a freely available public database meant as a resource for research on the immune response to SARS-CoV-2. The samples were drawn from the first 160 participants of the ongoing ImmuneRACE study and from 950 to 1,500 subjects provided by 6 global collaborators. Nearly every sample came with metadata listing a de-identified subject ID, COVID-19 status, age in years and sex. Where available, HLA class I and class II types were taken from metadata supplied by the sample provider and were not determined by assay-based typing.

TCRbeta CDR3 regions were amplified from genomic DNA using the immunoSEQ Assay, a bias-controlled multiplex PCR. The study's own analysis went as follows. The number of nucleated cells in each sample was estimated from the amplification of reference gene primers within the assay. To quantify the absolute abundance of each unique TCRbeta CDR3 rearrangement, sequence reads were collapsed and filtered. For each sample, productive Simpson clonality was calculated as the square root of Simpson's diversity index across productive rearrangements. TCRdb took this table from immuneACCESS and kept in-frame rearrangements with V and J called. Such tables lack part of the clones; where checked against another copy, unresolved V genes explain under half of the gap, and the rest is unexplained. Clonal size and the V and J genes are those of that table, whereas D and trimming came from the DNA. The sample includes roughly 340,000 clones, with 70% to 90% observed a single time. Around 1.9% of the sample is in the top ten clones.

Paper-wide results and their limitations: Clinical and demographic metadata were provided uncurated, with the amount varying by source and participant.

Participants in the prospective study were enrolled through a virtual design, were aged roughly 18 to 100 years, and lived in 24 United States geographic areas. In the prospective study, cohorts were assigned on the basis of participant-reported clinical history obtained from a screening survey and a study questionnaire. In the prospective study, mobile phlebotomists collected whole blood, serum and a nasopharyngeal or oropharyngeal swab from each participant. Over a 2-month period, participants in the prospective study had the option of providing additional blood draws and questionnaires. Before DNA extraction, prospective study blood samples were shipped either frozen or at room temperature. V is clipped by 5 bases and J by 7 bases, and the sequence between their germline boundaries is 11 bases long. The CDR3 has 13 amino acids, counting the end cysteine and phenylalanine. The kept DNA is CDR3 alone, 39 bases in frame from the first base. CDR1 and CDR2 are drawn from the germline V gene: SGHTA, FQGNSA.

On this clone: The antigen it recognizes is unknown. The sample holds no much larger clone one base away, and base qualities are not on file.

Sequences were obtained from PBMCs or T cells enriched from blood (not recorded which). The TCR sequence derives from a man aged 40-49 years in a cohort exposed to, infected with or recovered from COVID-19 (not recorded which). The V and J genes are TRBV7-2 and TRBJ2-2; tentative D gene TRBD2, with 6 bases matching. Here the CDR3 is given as CASSITSFGELFF. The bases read TGTGCCAGCAGCATTACTAGCTTCGGGGAGCTGTTTTTT.